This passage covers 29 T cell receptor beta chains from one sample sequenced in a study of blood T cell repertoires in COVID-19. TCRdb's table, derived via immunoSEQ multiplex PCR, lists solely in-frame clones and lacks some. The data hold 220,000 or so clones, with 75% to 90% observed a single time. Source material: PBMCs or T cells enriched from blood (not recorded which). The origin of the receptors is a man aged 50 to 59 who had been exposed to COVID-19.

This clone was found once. The CDR3 reads CSVQKQGFNQPQHF. The CDR3 DNA sequence: TGCAGCGTTCAGAAACAGGGATTCAATCAGCCCCAGCATTTT. The J gene is TRBJ1-5, the V gene TRBV29-1; tentative D call: TRBD1 (6 bases). V was clipped by 5 bases and J by 3 bases, with 14 bases between them. CDR3 length: 14 residues. The germline CDR1 and CDR2 sequences are SQVTM and ANQGSEA.

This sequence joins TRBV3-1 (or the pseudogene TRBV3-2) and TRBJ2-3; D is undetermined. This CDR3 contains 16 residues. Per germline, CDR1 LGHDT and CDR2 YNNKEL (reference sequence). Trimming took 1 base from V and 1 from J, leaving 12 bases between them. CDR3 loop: CASSQGVAEGTDTQYF. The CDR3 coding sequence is TGTGCCAGCAGCCAAGGTGTAGCTGAGGGCACAGATACGCAGTATTTT.

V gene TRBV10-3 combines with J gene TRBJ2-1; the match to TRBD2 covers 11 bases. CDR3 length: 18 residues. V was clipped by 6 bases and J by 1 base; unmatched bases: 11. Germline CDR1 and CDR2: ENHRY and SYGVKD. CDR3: CAISIKTSGVGSYNEQFF. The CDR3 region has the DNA TGTGCCATCAGCATAAAGACTAGCGGGGTTGGTTCCTACAATGAGCAGTTCTTC.

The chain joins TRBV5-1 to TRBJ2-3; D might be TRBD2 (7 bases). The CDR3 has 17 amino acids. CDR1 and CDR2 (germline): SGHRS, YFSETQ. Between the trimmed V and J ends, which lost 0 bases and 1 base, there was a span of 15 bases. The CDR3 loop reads CASSLGTGGGRTDTQYF. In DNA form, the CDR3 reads TGCGCCAGCAGCTTGGGGACCGGCGGGGGCCGCACAGATACGCAGTATTTT. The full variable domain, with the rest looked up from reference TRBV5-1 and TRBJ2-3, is KAGVTQTPRYLIKTRGQQVTLSCSPISGHRSVSWYQQTPGQGLQFLFEYFSETQRNKGNFPGRFSGRQFSNSRSEMNVSTLELGDSALYLCASSLGTGGGRTDTQYFGPGTRLTVL.

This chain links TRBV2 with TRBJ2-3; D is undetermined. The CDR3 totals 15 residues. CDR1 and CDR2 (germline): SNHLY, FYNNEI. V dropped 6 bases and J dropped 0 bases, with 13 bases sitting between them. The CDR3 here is CASSASRQSTDTQYF. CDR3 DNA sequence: TGTGCCAGCAGCGCGTCGAGGCAGAGCACAGATACGCAGTATTTT.

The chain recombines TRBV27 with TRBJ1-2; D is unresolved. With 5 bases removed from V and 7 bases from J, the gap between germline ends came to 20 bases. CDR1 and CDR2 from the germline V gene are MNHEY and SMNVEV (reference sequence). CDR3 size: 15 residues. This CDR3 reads CASSPFFPPGSGYTF. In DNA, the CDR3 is TGTGCCAGCAGTCCCTTTTTCCCACCGGGGTCTGGCTACACCTTC.

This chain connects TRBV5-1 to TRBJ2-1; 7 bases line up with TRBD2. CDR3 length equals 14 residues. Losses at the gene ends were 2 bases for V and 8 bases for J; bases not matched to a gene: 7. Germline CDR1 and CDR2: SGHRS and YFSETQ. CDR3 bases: TGCGCCAGCAGCTTCAGCGGGACTCGGGATGAGCAGTTCTTC. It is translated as CASSFSGTRDEQFF.

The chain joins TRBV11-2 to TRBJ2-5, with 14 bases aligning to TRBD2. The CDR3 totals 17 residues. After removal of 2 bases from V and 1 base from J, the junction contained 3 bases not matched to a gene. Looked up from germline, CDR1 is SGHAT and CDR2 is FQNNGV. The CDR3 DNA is TGTGCCAGCAGCTTAAGAGGGACTAGCGGGGGCCAAGAGACCCAGTACTTC. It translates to CASSLRGTSGGQETQYF.

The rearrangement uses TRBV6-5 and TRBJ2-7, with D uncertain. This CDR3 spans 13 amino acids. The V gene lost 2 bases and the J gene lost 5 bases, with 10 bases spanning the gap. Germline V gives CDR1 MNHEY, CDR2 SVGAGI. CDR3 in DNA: TGTGCCAGCAGTTACCCCGCAGGTGACGAGCAGTACTTC. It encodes CASSYPAGDEQYF.

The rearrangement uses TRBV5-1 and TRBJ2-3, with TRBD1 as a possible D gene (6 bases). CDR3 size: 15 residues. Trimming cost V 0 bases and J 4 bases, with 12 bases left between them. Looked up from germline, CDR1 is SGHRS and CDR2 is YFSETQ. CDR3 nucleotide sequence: TGCGCCAGCAGCTTGGAGGGCAGGGGATCAGATACGCAGTATTTT. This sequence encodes CASSLEGRGSDTQYF.

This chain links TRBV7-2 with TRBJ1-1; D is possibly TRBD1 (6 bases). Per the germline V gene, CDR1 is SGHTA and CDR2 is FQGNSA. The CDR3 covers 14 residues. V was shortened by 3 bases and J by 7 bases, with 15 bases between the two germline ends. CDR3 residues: CASSFRGGAGEAFF. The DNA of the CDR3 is TGTGCCAGCAGCTTCAGGGGTGGGGCCGGTGAAGCTTTCTTT.

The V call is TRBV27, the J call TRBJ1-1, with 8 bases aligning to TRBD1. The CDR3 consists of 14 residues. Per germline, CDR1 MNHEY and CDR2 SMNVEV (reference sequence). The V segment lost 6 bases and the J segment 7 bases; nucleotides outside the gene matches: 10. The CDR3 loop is CASRWTGSQVEAFF. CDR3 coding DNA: TGTGCCAGCAGGTGGACAGGGTCCCAAGTTGAAGCTTTCTTT.

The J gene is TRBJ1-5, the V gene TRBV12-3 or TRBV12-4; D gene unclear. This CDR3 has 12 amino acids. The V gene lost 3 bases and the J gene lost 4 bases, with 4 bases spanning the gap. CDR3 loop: CASSFSNQPQHF. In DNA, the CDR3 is TGTGCCAGCAGTTTTTCGAATCAGCCCCAGCATTTT.

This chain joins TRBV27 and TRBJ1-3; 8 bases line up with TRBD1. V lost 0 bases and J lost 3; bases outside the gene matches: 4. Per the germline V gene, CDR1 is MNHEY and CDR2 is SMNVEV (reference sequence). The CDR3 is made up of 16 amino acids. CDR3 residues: CASSLSAGGYGNTIYF. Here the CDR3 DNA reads TGTGCCAGCAGTTTATCGGCAGGGGGCTATGGAAACACCATATATTTT.

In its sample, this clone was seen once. CDR3 DNA sequence: TGTGCCACCAGCAGAGTAAAACAGGGAAATTCACCCCTCCACTTT. The encoded protein is CATSRVKQGNSPLHF. The V call is TRBV15, the J call TRBJ1-6; tentatively, D is TRBD1 (6 bases). V lost 1 base to trimming and J lost 7 bases, with 11 bases between them. CDR1 and CDR2 from the germline V gene are LNHNV and YYDKDF (reference sequence). CDR3 length equals 15 residues.

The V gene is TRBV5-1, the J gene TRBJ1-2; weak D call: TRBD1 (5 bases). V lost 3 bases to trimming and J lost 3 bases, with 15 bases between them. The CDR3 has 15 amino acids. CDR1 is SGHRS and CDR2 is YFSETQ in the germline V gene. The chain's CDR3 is CASSWTPNTDYGYTF. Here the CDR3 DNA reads TGCGCCAGCAGCTGGACACCCAATACGGACTATGGCTACACCTTC.

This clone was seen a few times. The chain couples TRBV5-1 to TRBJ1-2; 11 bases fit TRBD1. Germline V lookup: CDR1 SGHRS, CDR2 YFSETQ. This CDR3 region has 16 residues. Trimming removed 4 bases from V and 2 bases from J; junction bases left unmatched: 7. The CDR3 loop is CASSNPGTGGNYGYTF. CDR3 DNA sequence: TGCGCCAGCAGCAACCCCGGGACAGGGGGGAACTATGGCTACACCTTC.

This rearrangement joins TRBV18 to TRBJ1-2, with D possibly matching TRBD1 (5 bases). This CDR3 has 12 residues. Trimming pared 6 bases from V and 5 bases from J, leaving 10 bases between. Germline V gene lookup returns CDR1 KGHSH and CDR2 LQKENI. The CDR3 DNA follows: TGTGCCAGCTCGGAGGGGCGATATGGCTACACCTTC. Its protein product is CASSEGRYGYTF.

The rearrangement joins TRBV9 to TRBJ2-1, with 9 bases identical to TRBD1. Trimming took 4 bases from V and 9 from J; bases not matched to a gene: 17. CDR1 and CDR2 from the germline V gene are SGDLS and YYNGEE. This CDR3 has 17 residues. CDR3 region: CASSQGQGYGRAAEQFF. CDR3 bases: TGTGCCAGCAGCCAAGGACAGGGGTATGGGCGGGCCGCTGAGCAGTTCTTC. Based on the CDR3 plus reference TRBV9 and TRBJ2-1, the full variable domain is DSGVTQTPKHLITATGQRVTLRCSPRSGDLSVYWYQQSLDQGLQFLIQYYNGEERAKGNILERFSAQQFPDLHSELNLSSLELGDSALYFCASSQGQGYGRAAEQFFGPGTRLTVL.

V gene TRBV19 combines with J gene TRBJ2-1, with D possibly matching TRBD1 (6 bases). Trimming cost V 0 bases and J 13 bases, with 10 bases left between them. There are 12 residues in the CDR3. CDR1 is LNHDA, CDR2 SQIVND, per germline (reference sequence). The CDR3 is CASSIEDRGQFF. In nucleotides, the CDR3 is TGTGCCAGTAGTATAGAGGACAGAGGCCAGTTCTTC.

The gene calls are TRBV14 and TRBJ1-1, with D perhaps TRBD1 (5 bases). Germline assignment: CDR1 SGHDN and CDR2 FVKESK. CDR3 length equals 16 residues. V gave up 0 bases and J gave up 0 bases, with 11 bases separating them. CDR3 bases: TGTGCCAGCAGCCAAGATCTTCCGGGGGTGAACACTGAAGCTTTCTTT. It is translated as CASSQDLPGVNTEAFF.

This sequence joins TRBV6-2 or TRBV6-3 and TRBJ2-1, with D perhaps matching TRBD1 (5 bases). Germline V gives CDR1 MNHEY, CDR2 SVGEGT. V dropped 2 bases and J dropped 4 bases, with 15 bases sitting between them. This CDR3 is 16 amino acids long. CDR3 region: CASSYPKGLKYNEQFF. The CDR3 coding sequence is TGTGCCAGCAGTTACCCCAAGGGGTTAAAGTACAATGAGCAGTTCTTC.

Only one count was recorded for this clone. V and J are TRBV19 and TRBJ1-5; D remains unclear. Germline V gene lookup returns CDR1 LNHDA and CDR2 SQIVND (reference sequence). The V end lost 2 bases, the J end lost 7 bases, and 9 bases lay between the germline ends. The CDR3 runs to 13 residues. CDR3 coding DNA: TGTGCCAGTAGTATATGGAGGTTGCAGCCCCAGCATTTT. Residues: CASSIWRLQPQHF. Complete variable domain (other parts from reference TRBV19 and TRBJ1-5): DGGITQSPKYLFRKEGQNVTLSCEQNLNHDAMYWYRQDPGQGLRLIYYSQIVNDFQKGDIAEGYSVSREKKESFPLTVTSAQKNPTAFYLCASSIWRLQPQHFGDGTRLSIL.

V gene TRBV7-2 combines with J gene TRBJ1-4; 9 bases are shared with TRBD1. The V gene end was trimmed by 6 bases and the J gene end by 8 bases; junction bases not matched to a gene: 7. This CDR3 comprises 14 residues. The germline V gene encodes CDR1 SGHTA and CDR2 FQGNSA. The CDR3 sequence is CASRLTGGVEKLFF. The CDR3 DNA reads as TGTGCCAGCAGATTAACAGGGGGCGTAGAAAAACTGTTTTTT.

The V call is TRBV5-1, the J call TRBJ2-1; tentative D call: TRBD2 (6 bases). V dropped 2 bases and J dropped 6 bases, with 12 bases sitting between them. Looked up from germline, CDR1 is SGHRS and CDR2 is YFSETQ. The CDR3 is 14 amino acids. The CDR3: CASSFGGQGNEQFF. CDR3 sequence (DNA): TGCGCCAGCAGCTTCGGAGGGCAGGGCAATGAGCAGTTCTTC.

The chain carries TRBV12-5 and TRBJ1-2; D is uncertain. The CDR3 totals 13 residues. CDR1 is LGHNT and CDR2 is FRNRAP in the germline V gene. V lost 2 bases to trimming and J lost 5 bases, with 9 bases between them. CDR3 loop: CASGLWTLYGYTF. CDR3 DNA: TGTGCTAGTGGTTTGTGGACTTTATATGGCTACACCTTC.

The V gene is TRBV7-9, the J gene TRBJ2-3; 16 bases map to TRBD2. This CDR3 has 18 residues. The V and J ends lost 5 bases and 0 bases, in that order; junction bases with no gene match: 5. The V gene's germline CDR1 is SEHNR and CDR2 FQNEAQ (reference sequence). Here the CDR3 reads CASSKGLAGGASTDTQYF. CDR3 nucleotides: TGTGCCAGCAGCAAGGGACTAGCGGGAGGGGCTAGCACAGATACGCAGTATTTT.

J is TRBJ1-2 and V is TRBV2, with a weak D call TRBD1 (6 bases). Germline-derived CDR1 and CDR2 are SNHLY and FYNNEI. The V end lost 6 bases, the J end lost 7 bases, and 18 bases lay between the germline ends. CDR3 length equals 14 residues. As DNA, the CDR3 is TGTGCCAGCAGCATGACCTTGACAGGATCTGGCTACACCTTC. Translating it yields CASSMTLTGSGYTF.

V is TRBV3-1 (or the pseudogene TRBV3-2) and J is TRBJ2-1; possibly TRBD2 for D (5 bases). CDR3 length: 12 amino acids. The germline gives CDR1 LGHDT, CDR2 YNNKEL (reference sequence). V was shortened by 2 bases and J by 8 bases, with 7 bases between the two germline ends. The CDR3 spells CASSQRTYEQFF. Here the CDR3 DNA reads TGTGCCAGCAGCCAACGGACTTATGAGCAGTTCTTC.